This T cell receptor beta chain comes out of a study of cytomegalovirus exposure and HLA in healthy donors. Findings and caveats of the study: For TCR beta chains, V- and J-gene trimming was later linked to a missense DCLRE1C variant.

Regarding this clone: Its antigen is still unknown.

Primers: 60 Vbeta forward and 13 Jbeta reverse. Here immunoSEQ multiplex PCR was the method, and the copy in TCRdb shows in-frame clones only, minus some. This table holds 85,000 to 130,000 clones, around 80% found once. Between the trimmed V and J ends, which lost 3 bases and 0 bases, there was a span of 9 bases. The V gene's germline CDR1 is SGHRS and CDR2 YFSETQ. The CDR3 is 14 residues long. Sequencing was carried out using PBMCs. The origin of this receptor is a woman in her 40s in good health and CMV-seronegative. This chain uses TRBV5-1 with TRBJ1-1; no firm D call. DNA of the CDR3: TGCGCCAGCAGCTCCCAGACTGTGAACACTGAAGCTTTCTTT. Its translation is CASSSQTVNTEAFF.